These T cell receptor beta chains were read from a single sample in a study of blood T cell repertoires in COVID-19. This table comes from immunoSEQ multiplex PCR, and its TCRdb copy is limited to in-frame clones, with some not included. The repertoire holds fewer than 200,000 clones, with more than 75% as singletons. The sequencing input was peripheral blood. The source of these receptors is a man aged 50 to 60 who had recovered from COVID-19. The CDR3 runs from the conserved cysteine through the conserved F or W. The D gene is left open where the match is weak. Clone size is not always given. Where it is, it says once, few, many or a class for expanded clones.

TRBJ2-6,TRBD1,NA,TRBV28,CASSSTGGLTGANVLTF,TGTGCCAGCAGTTCCACAGGGGGGTTAACTGGGGCCAACGTCCTGACTTTC
TRBJ1-2,TRBD1,NA,TRBV6-5,CASTLKGAFGYTF,TGTGCCAGCACCCTAAAGGGGGCCTTTGGCTACACCTTC
TRBJ1-1,NA,NA,TRBV2,CASSQGRLTEAFF,TGTGCCAGCAGTCAGGGAAGGCTCACTGAAGCTTTCTTT
TRBJ2-7,NA,NA,TRBV5-6,CASSYSSKAYEQYF,TGTGCCAGCAGCTACAGTTCAAAGGCCTACGAGCAGTACTTC
TRBJ1-1,NA,few,TRBV5-6,CASSLERATEAFF,TGTGCCAGCAGCTTGGAGAGGGCCACTGAAGCTTTCTTT
TRBJ2-6,TRBD1,few,TRBV30,CAWTRQGARGANVLTF,TGTGCCTGGACCCGACAGGGGGCGCGAGGGGCCAACGTCCTGACTTTC
TRBJ2-6,NA,NA,TRBV7-3,CASSLGLPGANVLTF,TGTGCCAGCAGCTTGGGGCTTCCTGGGGCCAACGTCCTGACTTTC
TRBJ2-3,NA,NA,TRBV7-8,CASSLVSANTDTQYF,TGTGCCAGCAGCTTAGTCAGCGCCAACACAGATACGCAGTATTTT
TRBJ2-5,NA,NA,TRBV11-2,CASSSGVSRIQETQYF,TGTGCCAGCAGCTCCGGGGTCTCCCGAATTCAAGAGACCCAGTACTTC
TRBJ1-5,TRBD1,NA,TRBV28,CASSLGGQSNQPQHF,TGTGCCAGCAGTCTTGGGGGACAGAGCAATCAGCCCCAGCATTTT
TRBJ1-2,NA,NA,TRBV29-1,CSVGDWDYGYTF,TGCAGCGTGGGGGACTGGGACTATGGCTACACCTTC
TRBJ2-4,NA,NA,TRBV2,CASSEEQGLAKNIQYF,TGTGCCAGCAGTGAAGAGCAGGGATTAGCCAAAAACATTCAGTACTTC
TRBJ2-7,NA,NA,TRBV28,CASRGRGPYEQYF,TGTGCCAGCCGGGGCAGGGGTCCCTACGAGCAGTACTTC
TRBJ1-5,NA,NA,TRBV5-1,CASSLVAGSPQPQHF,TGCGCCAGCAGCTTGGTGGCAGGGTCGCCTCAGCCCCAGCATTTT
TRBJ1-2,NA,NA,TRBV19,CASRHDRSYGYTF,TGTGCCAGTAGACACGACAGGTCCTATGGCTACACCTTC
TRBJ1-2,NA,NA,TRBV14,CASSQAGRVYYGYTF,TGTGCCAGCAGCCAAGCCGGCAGGGTGTACTATGGCTACACCTTC
TRBJ1-2,TRBD1,NA,TRBV18,CASTLDRVEAGYTF,TGTGCCAGCACCTTAGACAGGGTCGAGGCTGGCTACACCTTC
TRBJ2-6,TRBD2,NA,TRBV24-1,CATSDPGRGASGANVLTF,TGTGCCACCAGTGACCCCGGGAGGGGGGCCTCTGGGGCCAACGTCCTGACTTTC
TRBJ2-2,TRBD2,NA,TRBV28,CASSGLAGAGELFF,TGTGCCAGCAGCGGACTAGCGGGGGCCGGGGAGCTGTTTTTT
TRBJ2-3,NA,NA,TRBV15,CATSREAGLRTDTQYF,TGTGCCACCAGCAGAGAGGCAGGGCTTCGCACAGATACGCAGTATTTT
TRBJ1-6,NA,NA,TRBV7-9,CASALRGVDYNSPLHF,TGTGCCAGCGCTCTCCGCGGGGTAGACTATAATTCACCCCTCCACTTT
TRBJ1-1,NA,NA,TRBV19,CASSSSTVKNTEAFF,TGTGCCAGTAGTTCCTCGACAGTCAAGAACACTGAAGCTTTCTTT
TRBJ2-5,NA,NA,TRBV7-6,CASSHYTGDQETQYF,TGTGCCAGCAGCCATTACACGGGGGATCAAGAGACCCAGTACTTC
TRBJ1-3,NA,NA,TRBV7-2,CASSFSDRNSGNTIYF,TGTGCCAGCAGCTTTTCGGACAGAAACTCTGGAAACACCATATATTTT
TRBJ2-3,TRBD2,once,TRBV9,CASSVVTSGSAYTQYF,TGTGCCAGCAGCGTAGTCACTAGCGGGAGTGCGTATACGCAGTATTTT
TRBJ2-1,NA,few,TRBV7-9,CASSLERAHEQFF,TGTGCCAGCAGCTTAGAGAGGGCCCATGAGCAGTTCTTC
TRBJ2-3,TRBD2,NA,TRBV7-2,CASSPKERGGSGDTQYF,TGTGCCAGCAGCCCGAAGGAGCGGGGGGGCTCGGGGGATACGCAGTATTTT
TRBJ1-5,NA,NA,TRBV6-2/TRBV6-3,CASSPEGRVNQPQHF,TGTGCCAGCAGTCCGGAGGGGAGGGTCAATCAGCCCCAGCATTTT
TRBJ1-3,NA,NA,TRBV4-3,CASSQAIQGSSGNTIYF,TGCGCCAGCAGCCAGGCTATTCAGGGTAGCTCTGGAAACACCATATATTTT
TRBJ2-5,TRBD1,NA,TRBV7-9,CASSLGTGGSETQYF,TGTGCCAGCAGCTTAGGGACAGGGGGCAGCGAGACCCAGTACTTC
TRBJ2-7,NA,NA,TRBV5-4,CASSLDPGHQPYEQYF,TGTGCCAGCAGCTTGGATCCCGGACACCAACCCTACGAGCAGTACTTC
TRBJ2-5,NA,NA,TRBV6-5,CASSALRGSQETQYF,TGTGCCAGCAGCGCCCTCAGGGGCAGTCAAGAGACCCAGTACTTC
TRBJ1-2,NA,NA,TRBV30,CAWSVSGAIGYTF,TGTGCCTGGAGTGTATCAGGGGCAATTGGCTACACCTTC
TRBJ1-1,NA,NA,TRBV6-6,CASSSDERTEAFF,TGTGCCAGCAGTTCTGACGAGAGGACTGAAGCTTTCTTT
TRBJ1-4,NA,NA,TRBV4-3,CASSQDRDGGTNLFF,TGCGCCAGCAGCCAAGATCGGGACGGGGGGACGAACCTGTTTTTT
TRBJ1-1,TRBD1,NA,TRBV2,CASSGGQGGTEAFF,TGTGCCAGCAGTGGAGGACAGGGTGGCACTGAAGCTTTCTTT